These 28 T cell receptor beta chains were sequenced from one sample in a study of shared clonotypes between healthy human individuals. The repertoire was sequenced with immunoSEQ multiplex PCR; TCRdb's copy has only in-frame clones and lacks some. The repertoire has about 1 million clones, around 75% of them found once; the top ten carry roughly 1.5%. The sample consisted of memory CD4+ T cells sorted from blood. Sample subset: CD45RA-negative fraction. The receptor source for this set is a man younger than 35 in good health.

The chain recombines TRBV5-6 with TRBJ2-5; D is undetermined. Germline loops: CDR1 SGHDT, CDR2 YYEEEE. V was pared by 0 bases and J by 4 bases, with 7 bases between. This CDR3 spans 13 amino acids. The DNA for the CDR3 is TGTGCCAGCAGCTTGGATGCCCGAGAGACCCAGTACTTC. Amino acid sequence: CASSLDARETQYF.

This clone was found many times. The rearrangement uses TRBV6-1 and TRBJ1-1, with D perhaps TRBD1 (5 bases). CDR1 and CDR2 (germline): MNHNS, SASEGT. V lost 7 bases and J 4 bases, leaving 16 bases between the germline ends. The CDR3 is made up of 14 amino acids. The CDR3 region is CASNGGLYSTEAFF. In DNA form, the CDR3 reads TGTGCCAGCAATGGGGGACTTTATTCCACTGAAGCTTTCTTT.

The chain's CDR3 is CASSKGGSNQPQHF. Here the CDR3 DNA reads TGTGCCAGCAGCAAAGGGGGTAGCAATCAGCCCCAGCATTTT. This rearrangement joins TRBV28 to TRBJ1-5; possible D gene TRBD1, 6 bases. This CDR3 is built from 14 residues. Deletions cut 6 bases from V and 0 bases from J, with 9 bases between. Germline CDR1 MDHEN, CDR2 SYDVKM. Looking up the rest from reference TRBV28 and TRBJ1-5 gives the full variable domain: DVKVTQSSRYLVKRTGEKVFLECVQDMDHENMFWYRQDPGLGLRLIYFSYDVKMKEKGDIPEGYSVSREKKERFSLILESASTNQTSMYLCASSKGGSNQPQHFGDGTRLSIL.

The sample holds a few counts of this clone. At the DNA level, this CDR3 is encoded by other sequences in the same sample as well. The chain uses TRBV7-3 and TRBJ2-1, with 7 positions matching TRBD2. The CDR3 is 14 residues long. V shed 5 bases and J 2 bases; nucleotides not matched to a gene: 3. Germline CDR1 reads SGHTA; CDR2 reads FQGTGA. DNA for the CDR3: TGTGCCAGCAGCCCCGGACTAGCCTACAATGAGCAGTTCTTC. Residues: CASSPGLAYNEQFF.

This clone came up a few times. The rearrangement links TRBV23-1 to TRBJ1-6; D is uncertain. TRBV23-1 is sorted into the ORF group, with uncertain function. Trimming shortened V by 4 bases and J by 8 bases, and 21 bases separated the two germline ends. The CDR3 has 17 residues. In DNA, the CDR3 is TGCGCCAGCAGTCGCATGGGCCGGATACGTAGCGATTCACCCCTCCACTTT. Translation: CASSRMGRIRSDSPLHF.

The chain employs TRBV7-8 and TRBJ2-2; a weak D match, TRBD1 (5 bases). V lost 5 bases and J lost 1, with 11 bases in between. The CDR3 is 15 residues long. Germline values: CDR1 SGHVS, CDR2 FQNEAQ. DNA for the CDR3: TGTGCCAGCAGCCGGCAGGGATTGAACACCGGGGAGCTGTTTTTT. This translates into CASSRQGLNTGELFF.

The chain carries TRBV28 and TRBJ1-1, with D unresolved. The ends were cut back, 3 bases at V and 4 bases at J, with 9 bases in the middle. In germline, CDR1 is MDHEN, CDR2 SYDVKM. There are 13 residues in the CDR3. CDR3 nucleotides: TGTGCCAGCAGTTTTTTACGGAGCACTGAAGCTTTCTTT. Translating gives CASSFLRSTEAFF.

This rearrangement joins TRBV5-4 to TRBJ2-2; D assignment may be TRBD1 or TRBD2 (5 bases each). CDR1 is SGHNT and CDR2 is YYREEE in the germline V gene (reference sequence). Trimming took off 4 bases at V and 1 base at J, with 14 bases between the two ends. The CDR3 loop spans 16 amino acids. The CDR3 DNA reads as TGTGCCAGCAGCCCTATGGGGACCTTGAACACCGGGGAGCTGTTTTTT. It is translated as CASSPMGTLNTGELFF.

The V and J genes are TRBV5-6 and TRBJ2-1; unclear D gene. Trimming removed 0 bases from V and 0 bases from J, with 10 bases in between. The germline CDR1 and CDR2 sequences are SGHDT and YYEEEE. This CDR3 contains 16 residues. The CDR3 DNA reads as TGTGCCAGCAGCTTGGATCTGGGCAGCTCCTACAATGAGCAGTTCTTC. It codes for CASSLDLGSSYNEQFF.

The chain has TRBV7-8 and TRBJ1-6; 12 nucleotides align to TRBD1. The V and J ends lost 4 bases and 7 bases, in that order; junction bases with no gene match: 8. Germline loops: CDR1 SGHVS, CDR2 FQNEAQ. The CDR3 sequence is 17 residues long. The CDR3 DNA reads as TGTGCCAGCAGCTCCTCCGGGACAGGGGGCTTGAATTCACCCCTCCACTTT. Amino acids: CASSSSGTGGLNSPLHF.

This clone was detected once. The V call is TRBV2, the J call TRBJ2-6, with no clear D. The CDR3 is made up of 15 amino acids. The V end lost 6 bases, the J end lost 0 bases, and 9 bases lay between the germline ends. CDR1 SNHLY and CDR2 FYNNEI come from the germline V gene. The CDR3 sequence: CASSFGPSGANVLTF. The CDR3 DNA sequence: TGTGCCAGCAGCTTTGGCCCCTCTGGGGCCAACGTCCTGACTTTC.

The chain couples TRBV2 to TRBJ2-3; no reliable D call. V shed 6 bases and J shed 9 bases, with 19 bases lying between them. CDR1 and CDR2 from the germline V gene are SNHLY and FYNNEI. The CDR3 loop spans 14 amino acids. Here the CDR3 DNA reads TGTGCCAGCAGCCCCCTAGTGACCGCGGCCACGCAGTATTTT. Encoded protein: CASSPLVTAATQYF.

The chain has TRBV2 and TRBJ1-5, with D hard to call. Germline CDR1 and CDR2: SNHLY and FYNNEI. This CDR3 spans 13 amino acids. The V gene lost 2 bases and the J gene lost 5 bases, with 7 bases spanning the gap. For the CDR3, the DNA is TGTGCCAGCAGTGAACAGGTTTATCAGCCCCAGCATTTT. Its protein product is CASSEQVYQPQHF.

The V call is TRBV2, the J call TRBJ2-1; possibly TRBD1 or TRBD2 for D (6 bases each). The CDR3 sequence is 15 residues long. V was cut by 6 bases and J by 4 bases, with 16 bases left in between. Germline CDR1 is SNHLY and CDR2 is FYNNEI. The CDR3: CASRKDRGEYNEQFF. CDR3 nucleotide sequence: TGTGCCAGCAGGAAAGATAGGGGGGAATACAATGAGCAGTTCTTC.

The chain carries TRBV14 and TRBJ2-5; TRBD1 matches at 9 bases. The CDR3 covers 15 residues. The ends lost 4 bases at V and 3 bases at J; junction bases unmatched: 6. The germline V gene has CDR1 SGHDN and CDR2 FVKESK. The CDR3 DNA is TGTGCCAGCAGCCGAGGGGACAGGGCCAAAGAGACCCAGTACTTC. Amino acid sequence: CASSRGDRAKETQYF.

Regarding this clone: One end of the junction fails to match germline, which may point to a read error. The J gene is TRBJ2-7, the V gene TRBV7-2, with a weak D call TRBD1 (6 bases). CDR3 size: 15 residues. Germline V gives CDR1 SGHTA, CDR2 FQGNSA. This CDR3 is CASTLTRGSSIEQYF. CDR3 DNA sequence: TGTGCCAGCACCTTAACCAGGGGTAGCTCCATCGAGCAGTACTTC.

The genes are TRBV4-3 and TRBJ2-1, with TRBD1 identical over 7 bases. Germline V gene lookup returns CDR1 LGHNA and CDR2 YSLEER. V shed 5 bases, J shed 8 bases, and the junction held 6 bases outside the gene matches. The CDR3 extends over 13 amino acids. CDR3 DNA: TGCGCCAGCAGCTTCAACAGGGGCCATGAGCAGTTCTTC. Its translation is CASSFNRGHEQFF.

This chain connects TRBV29-1 to TRBJ1-2; D perhaps matches TRBD1 (6 bases). The length of the CDR3 is 16 residues. CDR1 SQVTM and CDR2 ANQGSEA come from the germline V gene. Between the trimmed V and J ends, which lost 3 bases and 2 bases, there was a span of 19 bases. The CDR3 DNA reads as TGCAGCGTTGACGGGACCCCAGGGGCAATAAACTATGGCTACACCTTC. It is translated as CSVDGTPGAINYGYTF.

On this clone itself: At one end, the junction sequence differs from germline, possibly due to a read error. This chain connects TRBV18 to TRBJ2-5; 7 bases are a match to TRBD2. The CDR3 runs to 16 residues. CDR1 is KGHSH, CDR2 LQKENI, per germline. CDR3 sequence (DNA): TGTGCCAGCTCACCTCTCTCGGGGGGACTCCAAGGGACCCAGTACTTC. This encodes CASSPLSGGLQGTQYF.

This clone was found a few times. The V and J genes are TRBV6-5 and TRBJ2-1; 9 positions match TRBD2. The CDR3 is 14 residues long. J was trimmed by 4 bases and V by 6 bases; bases with no gene match: 4. Germline CDR1 is MNHEY and CDR2 is SVGAGI. Here the CDR3 reads CASSSLAGYNEQFF. CDR3 nucleotide sequence: TGTGCCAGCAGCTCACTAGCGGGTTACAATGAGCAGTTCTTC.

The chain couples TRBV5-5 to TRBJ2-7; a possible D gene is TRBD1 (6 bases). Germline assignment: CDR1 SGHKS and CDR2 YYEKEE (reference sequence). The CDR3 totals 13 residues. The ends were cut back, 4 bases at V and 3 bases at J, with 11 bases in the middle. For the CDR3, the DNA is TGTGCCAGCAGCCTGACAGGTAACTACGAGCAGTACTTC. It translates to CASSLTGNYEQYF.

The J gene is TRBJ2-2, the V gene TRBV4-1; D gene unclear. The CDR3 consists of 14 residues. Germline values: CDR1 MGHRA, CDR2 YSYEKL. Trimming pared 0 bases from V and 3 bases from J, leaving 5 bases between. The CDR3 loop reads CASSQDGHTGELFF. As DNA, the CDR3 is TGCGCCAGCAGCCAAGATGGGCACACCGGGGAGCTGTTTTTT.

The count of this clone is one. The chain recombines TRBV11-2 with TRBJ1-3, with no clear D. The CDR3 totals 16 residues. Germline V gene data show CDR1 as SGHAT and CDR2 as FQNNGV. The V gene lost 0 bases and the J gene lost 4 bases, with 13 bases spanning the gap. CDR3 residues: CASSLDREHAGNTIYF. The CDR3 nucleotides are TGTGCCAGCAGCTTAGATAGGGAGCACGCCGGAAACACCATATATTTT.

This clone occurred once. The CDR3: CASSSTGLGDIQYF. The CDR3 region has the DNA TGCGCCAGCAGCTCCACAGGGCTTGGAGACATTCAGTACTTC. The rearrangement uses TRBV5-1 and TRBJ2-4; possibly TRBD1 for D (6 bases). Per the germline V gene, CDR1 is SGHRS and CDR2 is YFSETQ. Trimming removed 3 bases from V and 8 bases from J, with 15 bases in between. There are 14 residues in the CDR3.

The chain uses TRBV19 and TRBJ1-1; unclear D gene. The CDR3 has 14 amino acids. Trimming removed 3 bases at V and 0 bases at J, with 8 bases between. CDR1 is LNHDA, CDR2 SQIVND, per germline (reference sequence). CDR3 bases: TGTGCCAGTAGTATGCCAGGTCTGAACACTGAAGCTTTCTTT. As protein: CASSMPGLNTEAFF.

The rearrangement links TRBV11-1 to TRBJ2-5; 15 positions match TRBD2. Germline CDR1 reads SGHAT; CDR2 reads FQDESV (reference sequence). V shed 5 bases and J 7 bases; nucleotides not matched to a gene: 11. The CDR3 loop spans 17 amino acids. The CDR3 coding sequence is TGTGCCAGCAGCCTGCGGACTAGCGGGGGGGCAACAGCGACCCAGTACTTC. Translating gives CASSLRTSGGATATQYF.

This chain connects TRBV9 to TRBJ2-6; D possibly corresponds to TRBD1 (6 bases). The germline V gene has CDR1 SGDLS and CDR2 YYNGEE. V lost 0 bases and J 4 bases, leaving 14 bases between the germline ends. The CDR3 is made up of 17 amino acids. The DNA of the CDR3 is TGTGCCAGCAGCGTAGCATCAGGGGCGTGGGGGGCCAACGTCCTGACTTTC. Its translation is CASSVASGAWGANVLTF.

The J gene is TRBJ2-7, the V gene TRBV2; D is unresolved. Per germline, CDR1 SNHLY and CDR2 FYNNEI. V lost 8 bases and J lost 2, with 7 bases in between. The CDR3 totals 11 residues. This CDR3 reads CASEQAYEQYF. CDR3 DNA sequence: TGTGCCAGCGAACAAGCCTACGAGCAGTACTTC.